The 7 T cell receptor beta chains below were found in one sample sequenced in a study of control samples from healthy donors and cancer patients. Profiled with immunoSEQ multiplex PCR; TCRdb holds only in-frame clones, not every one. Counted here are 82,000 or so clones, 94% occurring once; the ten biggest clones make up 4.8%. The specimen was blood. The receptors stem from a woman under 30 in good health.

This clone is a singleton in its sample. Sequence at one end of the junction differs from germline and may be a read error. Other DNA sequences within the sample encode an identical CDR3. The chain carries TRBV5-1 and TRBJ2-3, with 9 bases aligning to TRBD1. Germline V gene data show CDR1 as SGHRS and CDR2 as YFSETQ. There are 13 residues in the CDR3. The CDR3 here is CASRDRDPDTQYF. CDR3 DNA sequence: TGCGCTAGCAGGGACAGGGATCCAGATACGCAGTATTTT.

This clone has a handful of counts. The chain uses TRBV3-1 (or the pseudogene TRBV3-2) and TRBJ1-5; 9 bases agree with TRBD1. CDR3 size: 15 residues. Germline loops: CDR1 LGHDT, CDR2 YNNKEL (reference sequence). Trimming at V came to 1 base and at J to 5 bases, leaving 3 bases not matched to a gene. The CDR3 loop reads CASSQGDRVDQPQHF. For the CDR3, the DNA is TGTGCCAGCAGCCAAGGGGACAGGGTTGATCAGCCCCAGCATTTT.

The chain has TRBV5-4 and TRBJ2-6; D perhaps matches TRBD1 (6 bases). This CDR3 contains 15 residues. Germline CDR1 is SGHNT and CDR2 is YYREEE (reference sequence). V was pared by 0 bases and J by 2 bases, with 6 bases between. This chain's CDR3 is CASSLEGAGANVLTF. The CDR3, as DNA: TGTGCCAGCAGCTTGGAGGGGGCTGGGGCCAACGTCCTGACTTTC.

The chain joins TRBV28 to TRBJ1-2; TRBD1 agrees at 12 bases. The CDR3 loop spans 18 amino acids. Losses at the gene ends were 5 bases for V and 5 bases for J; bases not matched to a gene: 15. CDR1 and CDR2 from the germline V gene are MDHEN and SYDVKM. In DNA form, the CDR3 reads TGTGCCAGCAGTGAACAGCCCGGGACAGGGGGCGCTTTTTATGGCTACACCTTC. Translating it yields CASSEQPGTGGAFYGYTF.

This chain links TRBV27 with TRBJ1-2; 9 bases line up with TRBD1. This CDR3 is 15 amino acids long. V trimming: 4 bases; J trimming: 7 bases; junction bases outside the gene matches: 10. Germline V lookup: CDR1 MNHEY, CDR2 SMNVEV (reference sequence). The CDR3 nucleotides read TGTGCCAGCAGTTCGCCGGGACAGGGTAGCGCTGGCTACACCTTC. It encodes CASSSPGQGSAGYTF.

The V call is TRBV7-6, the J call TRBJ1-6; possible D gene TRBD1, 5 bases. V lost 2 bases to trimming and J lost 3 bases, with 14 bases between them. Germline CDR1 reads SGHVS; CDR2 reads FNYEAQ. This CDR3 is built from 17 residues. The DNA of the CDR3 is TGTGCCAGCAGCTTATTAGCCAGAGGGGACTATAATTCACCCCTCCACTTT. Protein: CASSLLARGDYNSPLHF.

In its sample, this clone was seen once. The V and J genes are TRBV19 and TRBJ2-3; D remains ambiguous. CDR3 size: 14 residues. V gave up 1 base and J gave up 5 bases, with 10 bases separating them. CDR1 is LNHDA, CDR2 SQIVND, per germline (reference sequence). The CDR3 loop is CASSIGEGKDTQYF. The CDR3 nucleotides are TGTGCCAGTAGTATAGGTGAAGGTAAAGATACGCAGTATTTT.